The sequence of this T cell receptor (beta chain) was determined in a study of early T cells in non-severe SARS-CoV-2 infection. Study information: Chains were unpaired, as sequencing was done on bulk RNA from unsorted whole blood.

Researchers attached unique molecular identifiers to individual cDNA molecules. MiXCR, applied by TCRdb to the 5' RACE reads, yields one record per CDR3 protein. The data contain about 38,000 distinct CDR3 sequences, 6.8% of them singletons. Germline loops: CDR1 LGHDT, CDR2 YNNKEL (reference sequence). V dropped 8 bases and J dropped 5 bases, with 15 bases sitting between them. This CDR3 is built from 13 residues. This clonotype was detected only a few times. The sequence was collected from an adult who was a healthcare worker with PCR-confirmed SARS-CoV-2 infection or an uninfected control (not recorded which). The gene calls are TRBV3-1 and TRBJ2-5; D gene uncertain. Material: whole blood, obtained at baseline. DNA for the CDR3: TGTGCCAGCGGGCCGACTGTGATGGAGACCCAGTACTTC. Protein sequence: CASGPTVMETQYF.